Below, 17 T cell receptor beta chains from the same sample are listed, as sequenced in a study of T cells in Graves' hyperthyroidism and ophthalmopathy. The investigators amplified TCR beta CDR3 regions from RNA transcripts. The primer set for the first-round RT-PCR of the TCR CDR3 was HTBI. TCRdb re-analysed the multiplex PCR reads in MiXCR, keeping a single row per CDR3 protein. Among hundreds of thousands of distinct CDR3 sequences listed, around a quarter were seen once. The sequencing sample was made of blood. These receptors came from a woman in her twenties or thirties with Graves' ophthalmopathy.

This clonotype was seen a handful of times. The J gene is TRBJ1-6, the V gene TRBV27, with D possibly TRBD1 on 6 matching bases. Germline CDR1 MNHEY, CDR2 SMNVEV (reference sequence). V lost 1 base to trimming and J lost 5 bases, with 12 bases between them. The CDR3 has 16 amino acids. The CDR3 protein is CASSLWGEGDNSPLHF. Written as DNA, the CDR3 is TGTGCCAGCAGTTTATGGGGGGAGGGGGATAATTCACCCCTCCACTTT.

V gene TRBV7-8 combines with J gene TRBJ2-5; D uncertain. With 5 bases removed from V and 1 base from J, the gap between germline ends came to 8 bases. Per the germline V gene, CDR1 is SGHVS and CDR2 is FQNEAQ. The CDR3 has 13 amino acids. The CDR3 DNA is TGTGCCAGCAGCCCCTGGATCCAAGAGACCCAGTACTTC. Protein product: CASSPWIQETQYF.

This clonotype has a count of ten or more. The chain links TRBV6-5 to TRBJ2-4, with a tentative D call TRBD2 (6 bases). Germline CDR1 and CDR2: MNHEY and SVGAGI. The CDR3 runs 16 residues. Deletions cut 0 bases from V and 11 bases from J, with 20 bases between. CDR3 DNA: TGTGCCAGCAGTTACTCTACGGGGAGCCCGACGGGAGTTCAGTACTTC. Encoded protein: CASSYSTGSPTGVQYF.

This clonotype was observed at least ten times. The CDR3 coding sequence is TGTGCCAGCAGGCTTGGTCGGACCACGTACGAGCAGTACTTC. It yields the protein CASRLGRTTYEQYF. The chain is built from TRBV6-1 and TRBJ2-7; no reliable D call. CDR1 and CDR2 (germline): MNHNS, SASEGT. V shed 6 bases and J shed 4 bases, with 16 bases lying between them. The CDR3 length is 14 residues.

The J gene is TRBJ2-7, the V gene TRBV20-1; the match to TRBD1 covers 9 bases. The CDR3 has 14 residues. CDR1 DFQATT and CDR2 SNEGSKA come from the germline V gene (reference sequence). J was trimmed by 4 bases and V by 6 bases; bases with no gene match: 10. The CDR3 nucleotides are TGCAGTGCCAAAGAGGGTGACAGGGGGTACGAGCAGTACTTC. Protein: CSAKEGDRGYEQYF.

The chain links TRBV7-2 to TRBJ2-5; maybe TRBD2 (6 bases). CDR3 size: 15 residues. V was cut by 3 bases and J by 3 bases, with 14 bases left in between. CDR1 is SGHTA and CDR2 is FQGNSA in the germline V gene. The CDR3 is CASSLRPGLEETQYF. DNA of the CDR3: TGTGCCAGCAGCTTGAGACCGGGACTGGAAGAGACCCAGTACTTC.

This clonotype came up many times. The J gene is TRBJ1-3, the V gene TRBV7-8, with a tentative D call TRBD1 (6 bases). V lost 4 bases, J lost 8 bases, and 18 bases lay in between. The germline V gene has CDR1 SGHVS and CDR2 FQNEAQ. The CDR3 has 15 residues. The CDR3 loop reads CASSYTGHDRDTIYF. CDR3 bases: TGTGCCAGCAGCTATACGGGACATGACCGGGACACCATATATTTT.

This clonotype was seen repeatedly, ten times or more. The V and J genes are TRBV4-1 and TRBJ1-1, with D tentatively TRBD1 (5 bases). The CDR3 consists of 17 residues. V lost 0 bases and J lost 4, with 18 bases in between. Germline V gives CDR1 MGHRA, CDR2 YSYEKL. CDR3 in DNA: TGCGCCAGCAGCCAAGAACTCCTTCTGGGCCAGGGCACTGAAGCTTTCTTT. It yields the protein CASSQELLLGQGTEAFF.

This clonotype was recorded many times. The rearrangement joins TRBV12-3 or TRBV12-4 to TRBJ2-5, with D possibly TRBD1 on 7 matching bases. The ends were cut back, 2 bases at V and 1 base at J, with 32 bases in the middle. The CDR3 is 22 amino acids. The CDR3 loop is CASSLRGRKTGLRLAPQETQYF. The CDR3, as DNA: TGTGCCAGCAGTTTACGGGGACGAAAGACAGGGTTGCGGCTAGCGCCCCAAGAGACCCAGTACTTC.

This clonotype was recorded many times. V and J are TRBV19 and TRBJ1-5; D possibly corresponds to TRBD1 (6 bases). In germline, CDR1 is LNHDA, CDR2 SQIVND (reference sequence). The CDR3 sequence is 16 residues long. The V end lost 6 bases, the J end lost 3 bases, and 18 bases lay between the germline ends. This CDR3 reads CASRRGVDRFNQPQHF. The CDR3 DNA reads TGTGCCAGTAGGAGAGGGGTTGACAGGTTCAATCAGCCCCAGCATTTT.

This clonotype has just a few counts. This rearrangement joins TRBV11-2 to TRBJ2-7, with 7 nucleotides matching TRBD1. The V segment lost 1 base and the J segment 6 bases; nucleotides outside the gene matches: 12. The CDR3 has 16 amino acids. CDR1 and CDR2 from the germline V gene are SGHAT and FQNNGV. For the CDR3, the DNA is TGTGCCAGCAGCTTAGGACAGGGACCTCGCCGTGGCGAGCAGTACTTC. Encoded protein: CASSLGQGPRRGEQYF.

The chain is built from TRBV29-1 and TRBJ2-3; D remains unclear. The CDR3 has 13 residues. Germline CDR1 reads SQVTM; CDR2 reads ANQGSEA. The ends were cut back, 7 bases at V and 1 base at J, with 12 bases in the middle. The DNA for the CDR3 is TGCAGCGCCTCGAGGTCCGGCACAGATACGCAGTATTTT. This gives the protein CSASRSGTDTQYF.

The table lists this clonotype with many counts. The chain employs TRBV10-3 and TRBJ2-2, with 10 bases lining up with TRBD2. The CDR3 spans 15 residues. Germline V gene data show CDR1 as ENHRY and CDR2 as SYGVKD. V gave up 7 bases and J gave up 7 bases; unmatched junction bases: 9. For the CDR3, the DNA is TGTGCCATCAACCCTAGCGGGGGAAACGGCGGGGAGCTGTTTTTT. This gives the protein CAINPSGGNGGELFF.

This clonotype has only a few counts. CDR3 in amino acids: CASSSGTSGWGLEQYF. For the CDR3, the DNA is TGCGCCAGCAGCTCTGGGACTAGCGGATGGGGGCTCGAGCAGTACTTC. The V gene is TRBV5-1, the J gene TRBJ2-7; 11 bases are a match to TRBD2. The ends lost 3 bases at V and 6 bases at J; junction bases unmatched: 11. The CDR3 extends over 16 amino acids. Germline V gene lookup returns CDR1 SGHRS and CDR2 YFSETQ.

This clonotype came up many times. This chain links TRBV15 with TRBJ1-2, with TRBD1 matching over 7 bases. The CDR3 spans 16 residues. V shed 5 bases, J shed 5 bases, and the junction held 14 bases outside the gene matches. CDR1 is LNHNV, CDR2 YYDKDF, per germline (reference sequence). The CDR3 DNA follows: TGTGCCACCAGCCCCGGGACAGCCCAAGTTGCTTATGGCTACACCTTC. The encoded protein is CATSPGTAQVAYGYTF.

The CDR3 loop reads CASNPPSSGANVLTF. For the CDR3, the DNA is TGTGCCAGCAATCCCCCGAGCTCTGGGGCCAACGTCCTGACTTTC. The J gene is TRBJ2-6, the V gene TRBV6-1; the D is unclear. The V end was cut by 7 bases, the J end by 0 bases, with 10 bases between. The V gene's germline CDR1 is MNHNS and CDR2 SASEGT. This CDR3 is built from 15 residues.

This clonotype showed up many times. The chain couples TRBV19 to TRBJ2-2, with 13 bases fitting TRBD2. Trimming at V came to 7 bases and at J to 6 bases, leaving 11 bases not matched to a gene. The germline CDR1 and CDR2 sequences are LNHDA and SQIVND (reference sequence). The CDR3 is made up of 17 amino acids. The CDR3 DNA sequence: TGTGCCAGTACCAACCAAGGACTAGCGGGGGCGGCCGGGGAGCTGTTTTTT. Its translation is CASTNQGLAGAAGELFF.